This T cell receptor (beta chain) was documented in a study of T-cell memory formation after mild COVID-19. Background on the study: Clustering of TCRs was largely donor specific.

This clonotype was seen repeatedly, ten times or more. Amplification by 5'RACE using constant-segment primers produced TCR alpha and TCR beta cDNA libraries that carried sample barcodes and UMIs. Via MiXCR, TCRdb re-called the 5' RACE reads, giving one row per CDR3 protein. The repertoire holds 400,000 or so distinct CDR3 sequences, with roughly 21% as singletons. The CDR3 extends over 14 amino acids. With V trimmed by 6 bases and J by 8 bases, 6 bases remained unmatched. The TCR sequence derives from an adult woman who had mild COVID-19 (a few samples of this study predate the infection). Cell type and time point are not known. V usage is TRBV12-3 or TRBV12-4 and J usage is TRBJ2-2; 10 bases fit TRBD1. The specimen was PBMCs or a T cell subset sorted from them (not recorded which). The CDR3 bases are TGTGCCAGCAGCCGCCGGGACAGGGGTGGGGAGCTGTTTTTT. Translating gives CASSRRDRGGELFF.